Shown below are 15 T cell receptor beta chains from a single sample sequenced in a study of T-cell reconstitution after alpha-beta-depleted transplantation in children. It was with unique molecular identifiers that the TCRbeta library was prepared. One entry per CDR3 protein results from TCRdb running MiXCR on the PCR reads. The sample records 580,000 or so distinct CDR3 sequences, about 23% being singletons. The starting material was PBMCs, mostly from graft donor cells, obtained 360 days after TCRalphabeta/CD19-depleted stem cell transplant. These receptors were obtained from a boy in the first two years of life who had a stem cell transplant for acute myeloid leukemia, so the T cells may come from the graft donor.

This clonotype appeared a few times. The rearrangement links TRBV20-1 to TRBJ2-1, with D tentatively TRBD2 (5 bases). Trimming stripped 2 bases from V and 0 bases from J, with 8 bases between. The CDR3 has 14 residues. Germline CDR1 DFQATT, CDR2 SNEGSKA (reference sequence). CDR3 sequence (DNA): TGCAGTGCTAGAAGGAGGCGCTCCTACAATGAGCAGTTCTTC. This translates into CSARRRRSYNEQFF.

This clonotype was counted a few times. This chain connects TRBV6-1 to TRBJ2-5, with D possibly called TRBD1 or TRBD2 (5 bases each). The CDR3 extends over 13 amino acids. V dropped 6 bases and J dropped 5 bases, with 13 bases sitting between them. Per germline, CDR1 MNHNS and CDR2 SASEGT. In DNA, the CDR3 is TGTGCCAGCAGCCCAGGATGGGGGGAGACCCAGTACTTC. It encodes CASSPGWGETQYF.

This clonotype was seen many times. The V call is TRBV29-1, the J call TRBJ2-1; perhaps TRBD1 as D (6 bases). Germline assignment: CDR1 SQVTM and CDR2 ANQGSEA. This CDR3 spans 14 amino acids. The V end was cut by 7 bases, the J end by 10 bases, with 23 bases between. CDR3 DNA: TGCAGCGGTGCGGACAGCCGTGTTGTGTGGGAGCAGTTCTTC. Residues: CSGADSRVVWEQFF.

This clonotype was detected ten times or more. Here the CDR3 reads CASSFLAGGPKDTQYF. The CDR3 region has the DNA TGTGCCAGCAGTTTCCTAGCGGGGGGGCCAAAAGATACGCAGTATTTT. The chain is built from TRBV12-3 or TRBV12-4 and TRBJ2-3, with 12 bases fitting TRBD2. J gave up 5 bases and V 3 bases, and 6 bases lay outside the gene matches. The CDR3 runs 16 residues.

This clonotype was observed a few times. This sequence joins TRBV6-5 and TRBJ1-2, with 8 nucleotides matching TRBD1. Germline V gene lookup returns CDR1 MNHEY and CDR2 SVGAGI. This CDR3 contains 15 residues. After removal of 0 bases from V and 8 bases from J, the junction contained 8 bases not matched to a gene. The CDR3 reads CASSYSNDRGDGYTF. CDR3 coding DNA: TGTGCCAGCAGTTACTCTAACGACAGGGGAGACGGCTACACCTTC.

This clonotype has at least ten counts. The rearrangement uses TRBV4-1 and TRBJ2-3; 12 bases match TRBD2. The CDR3 has 17 amino acids. Germline CDR1 reads MGHRA; CDR2 reads YSYEKL. Trimming took 1 base from V and 4 from J; bases not matched to a gene: 6. CDR3 bases: TGCGCCAGCAGCCAAGGTCAGACTAGCGGGGGTGCAGATACGCAGTATTTT. Its protein product is CASSQGQTSGGADTQYF.

Only a few counts were recorded for this clonotype. V gene TRBV5-1 combines with J gene TRBJ1-1, with unresolved D. V shed 0 bases and J shed 1 base, with 13 bases lying between them. The CDR3 covers 16 residues. The germline CDR1 and CDR2 sequences are SGHRS and YFSETQ. CDR3 DNA: TGCGCCAGCAGCTTGGCCGGGCACCGGCGGAACACTGAAGCTTTCTTT. Translated: CASSLAGHRRNTEAFF.

This clonotype has ten or more counts. This chain connects TRBV5-1 to TRBJ1-3; D gene unclear. Trimming took off 4 bases at V and 0 bases at J, with 11 bases between the two ends. CDR1 SGHRS and CDR2 YFSETQ come from the germline V gene. The CDR3 has 15 residues. The CDR3 coding sequence is TGCGCCAGCAGCCTGGCAGTCTCCTCTGGAAACACCATATATTTT. Translation gives CASSLAVSSGNTIYF.

The chain uses TRBV5-1 and TRBJ2-1; a weak D match, TRBD2 (6 bases). The CDR3 is 13 amino acids. The germline V gene encodes CDR1 SGHRS and CDR2 YFSETQ. Trimming cost V 1 base and J 9 bases, with 11 bases left between them. CDR3 sequence (DNA): TGCGCCAGCAGCTTGTCTCAGGGAGGTGAGCAGTTCTTC. The encoded protein is CASSLSQGGEQFF.

This clonotype occurred many times. This chain connects TRBV7-6 to TRBJ1-1; unclear D gene. V lost 5 bases and J lost 8, with 12 bases in between. CDR1 is SGHVS, CDR2 FNYEAQ, per germline. The CDR3 consists of 12 residues. CDR3 sequence: CASSPLAGEAFF. The CDR3 region has the DNA TGTGCCAGCAGCCCCCTCGCGGGGGAAGCTTTCTTT.

This clonotype was counted at least ten times. The genes are TRBV20-1 and TRBJ2-1, with D possibly TRBD2 on 6 matching bases. Germline V gives CDR1 DFQATT, CDR2 SNEGSKA (reference sequence). Trimming left V 4 bases short and J 0 bases short, with 16 bases between. CDR3 length: 16 residues. The CDR3 spells CSAMGRAGSSYNEQFF. As DNA, the CDR3 is TGCAGTGCTATGGGAAGGGCCGGGAGCTCCTACAATGAGCAGTTCTTC.

This clonotype was counted many times. CDR3 sequence reads: CASKGWDRSSYEQYF. CDR3 sequence (DNA): TGTGCCAGCAAGGGGTGGGACAGGTCCTCCTACGAGCAGTACTTC. This chain uses TRBV6-1 with TRBJ2-7; 8 nucleotides match TRBD1. Trimming cost V 7 bases and J 0 bases; bases outside gene matches: 8. The CDR3 runs 15 residues. From germline, CDR1 is MNHNS and CDR2 SASEGT.

This clonotype came up a few times. The chain is built from TRBV6-5 and TRBJ2-4; tentatively, D is TRBD1 (6 bases). The length of the CDR3 is 13 residues. Germline loops: CDR1 MNHEY, CDR2 SVGAGI. V lost 2 bases and J lost 4, with 6 bases in between. For the CDR3, the DNA is TGTGCCAGCAGTTACGGACAGAAAAACATTCAGTACTTC. This translates into CASSYGQKNIQYF.

The chain recombines TRBV4-3 with TRBJ1-2; TRBD1 might be the D (5 bases). Germline lookup yields CDR1 LGHNA and CDR2 YSLEER. With 1 base removed from V and 5 bases from J, the gap between germline ends came to 14 bases. The CDR3 spans 15 residues. The CDR3 protein is CASSQASRDWYGYTF. In nucleotides, the CDR3 is TGCGCCAGCAGCCAAGCGTCCCGGGACTGGTATGGCTACACCTTC.

A few counts support this clonotype. The V and J genes are TRBV5-1 and TRBJ2-1; a possible D gene is TRBD1 (5 bases). The CDR3 is made up of 17 amino acids. The germline V gene has CDR1 SGHRS and CDR2 YFSETQ. The ends were cut back, 2 bases at V and 10 bases at J, with 25 bases in the middle. The CDR3 loop reads CASSFSVDILSSAEQFF. Written as DNA, the CDR3 is TGCGCCAGCAGCTTTTCGGTGGACATCCTTTCCTCGGCGGAGCAGTTCTTC.